This note documents a single TCR beta chain sequence. The antigen this receptor binds is unknown. The input lacks base qualities; no much larger clone sits a single base away. V is pruned by 2 bases and J by 2 bases, leaving 8 bases of the junction without a gene match. CDR1 and CDR2 are drawn from the germline V gene: SGHVS, FNYEAQ. The CDR3, cysteine through phenylalanine, is 16 amino acids long. Here the CDR3 DNA is all that survives: 48 bases in frame from base 1. The data were obtained in a study of T cell responses to AZD1222 COVID-19 vaccine (dated by TCRdb to the early 2020s). General notes on the study: A total of 230 or so trial participants underwent TCR sequencing, of whom some 210 received two doses of AZD1222 and some 26 received two doses of the MenACWY control vaccine. Enrollment into the trials was organized by age into subgroups of 18-55, 56-69 and 70-plus years, and those subgroups contained approximately 150, 30 and 60 TCR-sequenced participants, respectively.

The CDR3 regions of human TCRbeta chains were analyzed by immunosequencing. In the authors' own workflow: TCRs in the repertoires were compared against a reference library of SARS-CoV-2-specific TCRs that had been generated with the MIRA antigen-specificity platform. Breadth was defined as the fraction of unique TCRs that were SARS-CoV-2-associated. Depth was defined as the fraction of total T cells that were SARS-CoV-2-associated. Each spike-specific TCR was assigned to its reactive spike region and to a CD4 or CD8 class using the MIRA data. Log10-transformed breadth and depth values were compared by one-way ANOVA with Sidak's multiple comparisons tests. As stored in TCRdb, this immuneACCESS dataset retains in-frame rearrangements with V and J assigned. A fraction of the clones does not appear; measured against another copy, unresolved V genes explain less than half of the discrepancy, and the remainder lacks a known reason. V and J calls and clone size are given by that table; D and trimming were obtained from the DNA. For this sample the table gives more than 80,000 clones, of which 90% were detected only once. The top ten clones comprise 7.5% to 9% of the sample.

Summary of the overall study and its limitations: Vaccine-associated CD4 TCRs spanned the whole spike protein, with dominant responses in regions 160-218 and 743-854. A significant rise in spike-specific TCR breadth and depth was observed after two AZD1222 doses relative to day 0 and relative to MenACWY recipients. Nearly half of unique spike-specific TCRs reportedly recognized epitopes outside regions mutated in the B.1.351 and B.1.1.7 variants. Because no samples from the day 14 peak response were available, repertoires could be characterized only after the peak T cell response. Most participants were white British and females outnumbered males, and the authors suggested that clonal diversity may have been underestimated. In the small 56-69-year group, the increase in depth fell short of significance, most likely because of low power. Conclusions about previously exposed vaccinees were limited because only six or seven AZD1222 recipients were SARS-CoV-2 seropositive at baseline.

The time point label, read with the paper, signifies: about 28 days (+/-7) after the second vaccine dose. AZD1222 recipients whose second dose came at about 4 weeks and those whose second dose came at about 12 weeks were combined into one group, since spike-specific TCR depth and breadth did not differ between the two schedules. Vaccinee samples came from UK trials COV001 and COV002, including a single-blind randomized controlled phase 2/3 trial of AZD1222 (ChAdOx1 nCoV-19) in healthy adults. For TCRbeta chain sequencing, PBMC samples from trial participants were taken at day 0 and at day 28 after the second dose.

The sample here was peripheral blood, taken 28 days after the second AZD1222 dose. The chain employs TRBV7-6 and TRBJ1-2, with 7 junctional bases fitting TRBD1. The receptor comes from an adult who received the AZD1222 COVID-19 vaccine. In nucleotides, the sequence is TGTGCCAGCAGCTTATTGGCAAGGGGGCAGAACTATGGCTACACCTTC. This sequence encodes CASSLLARGQNYGYTF.